Detailed here is one TCR beta chain. Its antigen is not identified. Profiling relied on immunoSEQ multiplex PCR, and the TCRdb table lists in-frame clones only, not all of them. The sample has approximately 46,000 clones, under 90% seen once. This sample is part of a study of T cell clonotyping in hematopoietic cell transplantation. Study-level background: Pretransplant recipient samples were taken after cytoreduction.

The CDR3 length is 11 residues. The V gene lost 1 base and the J gene lost 5 bases, with 5 bases spanning the gap. Germline V gene sequence: CDR1 GTSNPN, CDR2 SVGIG (reference sequence). Study conclusions and caveats: After transplant, recipient diversity fell while pathologically expanded clonotypes grew through day 180. Few recipient clonotypes overlapped donors; over 97% were de novo at given depth.

Documented time point: recipient sample about 28 days before transplant, after cytoreduction. Samples: about 28 days before transplant, then days 30, 100 and 180 after. This clonotype originated in a man in his fifties or sixties with biphenotypic leukemia. Some clones in this sample may be carry-over from other donors' samples. The chain uses TRBV30 and TRBJ1-2, with D unclear. Sequenced here: peripheral blood mononuclear cells, sampled before stem cell transplant. This CDR3 reads CAWSGSYGYTF. The CDR3 coding sequence is TGTGCCTGGAGTGGCAGTTATGGCTACACCTTC.